The T cell receptor beta chain under discussion was sequenced for a study of long-term antiretroviral therapy in people with HIV. The immunoSEQ assay was v3.0, run at survey level. Data came from immunoSEQ multiplex PCR; TCRdb stores just in-frame clones and leaves some out. The repertoire holds tens of thousands of clones, with around four fifths as singletons. With 1 base clipped from V and 6 bases from J, the junction kept 2 bases outside the gene matches. This CDR3 region has 15 residues. CDR1 is PRHDT and CDR2 is FYEKMQ in the germline V gene (reference sequence). Concerning this clone: Antigen specificity is unknown.

Broader study findings: Missing from the dataset were any data on ART adherence, viral resistance or therapy changes.

Source: unsorted PBMCs, taken 1.9 years after starting antiretroviral therapy. The clonotype comes from a woman between 45 and 65 years old with HIV. V is TRBV13 and J is TRBJ2-1, with 11 nucleotides matching TRBD1. CDR3 in DNA: TGTGCCAGCAGCTTAGAGGGGACAGGGGGCAATGAGCAGTTCTTC. This encodes CASSLEGTGGNEQFF.